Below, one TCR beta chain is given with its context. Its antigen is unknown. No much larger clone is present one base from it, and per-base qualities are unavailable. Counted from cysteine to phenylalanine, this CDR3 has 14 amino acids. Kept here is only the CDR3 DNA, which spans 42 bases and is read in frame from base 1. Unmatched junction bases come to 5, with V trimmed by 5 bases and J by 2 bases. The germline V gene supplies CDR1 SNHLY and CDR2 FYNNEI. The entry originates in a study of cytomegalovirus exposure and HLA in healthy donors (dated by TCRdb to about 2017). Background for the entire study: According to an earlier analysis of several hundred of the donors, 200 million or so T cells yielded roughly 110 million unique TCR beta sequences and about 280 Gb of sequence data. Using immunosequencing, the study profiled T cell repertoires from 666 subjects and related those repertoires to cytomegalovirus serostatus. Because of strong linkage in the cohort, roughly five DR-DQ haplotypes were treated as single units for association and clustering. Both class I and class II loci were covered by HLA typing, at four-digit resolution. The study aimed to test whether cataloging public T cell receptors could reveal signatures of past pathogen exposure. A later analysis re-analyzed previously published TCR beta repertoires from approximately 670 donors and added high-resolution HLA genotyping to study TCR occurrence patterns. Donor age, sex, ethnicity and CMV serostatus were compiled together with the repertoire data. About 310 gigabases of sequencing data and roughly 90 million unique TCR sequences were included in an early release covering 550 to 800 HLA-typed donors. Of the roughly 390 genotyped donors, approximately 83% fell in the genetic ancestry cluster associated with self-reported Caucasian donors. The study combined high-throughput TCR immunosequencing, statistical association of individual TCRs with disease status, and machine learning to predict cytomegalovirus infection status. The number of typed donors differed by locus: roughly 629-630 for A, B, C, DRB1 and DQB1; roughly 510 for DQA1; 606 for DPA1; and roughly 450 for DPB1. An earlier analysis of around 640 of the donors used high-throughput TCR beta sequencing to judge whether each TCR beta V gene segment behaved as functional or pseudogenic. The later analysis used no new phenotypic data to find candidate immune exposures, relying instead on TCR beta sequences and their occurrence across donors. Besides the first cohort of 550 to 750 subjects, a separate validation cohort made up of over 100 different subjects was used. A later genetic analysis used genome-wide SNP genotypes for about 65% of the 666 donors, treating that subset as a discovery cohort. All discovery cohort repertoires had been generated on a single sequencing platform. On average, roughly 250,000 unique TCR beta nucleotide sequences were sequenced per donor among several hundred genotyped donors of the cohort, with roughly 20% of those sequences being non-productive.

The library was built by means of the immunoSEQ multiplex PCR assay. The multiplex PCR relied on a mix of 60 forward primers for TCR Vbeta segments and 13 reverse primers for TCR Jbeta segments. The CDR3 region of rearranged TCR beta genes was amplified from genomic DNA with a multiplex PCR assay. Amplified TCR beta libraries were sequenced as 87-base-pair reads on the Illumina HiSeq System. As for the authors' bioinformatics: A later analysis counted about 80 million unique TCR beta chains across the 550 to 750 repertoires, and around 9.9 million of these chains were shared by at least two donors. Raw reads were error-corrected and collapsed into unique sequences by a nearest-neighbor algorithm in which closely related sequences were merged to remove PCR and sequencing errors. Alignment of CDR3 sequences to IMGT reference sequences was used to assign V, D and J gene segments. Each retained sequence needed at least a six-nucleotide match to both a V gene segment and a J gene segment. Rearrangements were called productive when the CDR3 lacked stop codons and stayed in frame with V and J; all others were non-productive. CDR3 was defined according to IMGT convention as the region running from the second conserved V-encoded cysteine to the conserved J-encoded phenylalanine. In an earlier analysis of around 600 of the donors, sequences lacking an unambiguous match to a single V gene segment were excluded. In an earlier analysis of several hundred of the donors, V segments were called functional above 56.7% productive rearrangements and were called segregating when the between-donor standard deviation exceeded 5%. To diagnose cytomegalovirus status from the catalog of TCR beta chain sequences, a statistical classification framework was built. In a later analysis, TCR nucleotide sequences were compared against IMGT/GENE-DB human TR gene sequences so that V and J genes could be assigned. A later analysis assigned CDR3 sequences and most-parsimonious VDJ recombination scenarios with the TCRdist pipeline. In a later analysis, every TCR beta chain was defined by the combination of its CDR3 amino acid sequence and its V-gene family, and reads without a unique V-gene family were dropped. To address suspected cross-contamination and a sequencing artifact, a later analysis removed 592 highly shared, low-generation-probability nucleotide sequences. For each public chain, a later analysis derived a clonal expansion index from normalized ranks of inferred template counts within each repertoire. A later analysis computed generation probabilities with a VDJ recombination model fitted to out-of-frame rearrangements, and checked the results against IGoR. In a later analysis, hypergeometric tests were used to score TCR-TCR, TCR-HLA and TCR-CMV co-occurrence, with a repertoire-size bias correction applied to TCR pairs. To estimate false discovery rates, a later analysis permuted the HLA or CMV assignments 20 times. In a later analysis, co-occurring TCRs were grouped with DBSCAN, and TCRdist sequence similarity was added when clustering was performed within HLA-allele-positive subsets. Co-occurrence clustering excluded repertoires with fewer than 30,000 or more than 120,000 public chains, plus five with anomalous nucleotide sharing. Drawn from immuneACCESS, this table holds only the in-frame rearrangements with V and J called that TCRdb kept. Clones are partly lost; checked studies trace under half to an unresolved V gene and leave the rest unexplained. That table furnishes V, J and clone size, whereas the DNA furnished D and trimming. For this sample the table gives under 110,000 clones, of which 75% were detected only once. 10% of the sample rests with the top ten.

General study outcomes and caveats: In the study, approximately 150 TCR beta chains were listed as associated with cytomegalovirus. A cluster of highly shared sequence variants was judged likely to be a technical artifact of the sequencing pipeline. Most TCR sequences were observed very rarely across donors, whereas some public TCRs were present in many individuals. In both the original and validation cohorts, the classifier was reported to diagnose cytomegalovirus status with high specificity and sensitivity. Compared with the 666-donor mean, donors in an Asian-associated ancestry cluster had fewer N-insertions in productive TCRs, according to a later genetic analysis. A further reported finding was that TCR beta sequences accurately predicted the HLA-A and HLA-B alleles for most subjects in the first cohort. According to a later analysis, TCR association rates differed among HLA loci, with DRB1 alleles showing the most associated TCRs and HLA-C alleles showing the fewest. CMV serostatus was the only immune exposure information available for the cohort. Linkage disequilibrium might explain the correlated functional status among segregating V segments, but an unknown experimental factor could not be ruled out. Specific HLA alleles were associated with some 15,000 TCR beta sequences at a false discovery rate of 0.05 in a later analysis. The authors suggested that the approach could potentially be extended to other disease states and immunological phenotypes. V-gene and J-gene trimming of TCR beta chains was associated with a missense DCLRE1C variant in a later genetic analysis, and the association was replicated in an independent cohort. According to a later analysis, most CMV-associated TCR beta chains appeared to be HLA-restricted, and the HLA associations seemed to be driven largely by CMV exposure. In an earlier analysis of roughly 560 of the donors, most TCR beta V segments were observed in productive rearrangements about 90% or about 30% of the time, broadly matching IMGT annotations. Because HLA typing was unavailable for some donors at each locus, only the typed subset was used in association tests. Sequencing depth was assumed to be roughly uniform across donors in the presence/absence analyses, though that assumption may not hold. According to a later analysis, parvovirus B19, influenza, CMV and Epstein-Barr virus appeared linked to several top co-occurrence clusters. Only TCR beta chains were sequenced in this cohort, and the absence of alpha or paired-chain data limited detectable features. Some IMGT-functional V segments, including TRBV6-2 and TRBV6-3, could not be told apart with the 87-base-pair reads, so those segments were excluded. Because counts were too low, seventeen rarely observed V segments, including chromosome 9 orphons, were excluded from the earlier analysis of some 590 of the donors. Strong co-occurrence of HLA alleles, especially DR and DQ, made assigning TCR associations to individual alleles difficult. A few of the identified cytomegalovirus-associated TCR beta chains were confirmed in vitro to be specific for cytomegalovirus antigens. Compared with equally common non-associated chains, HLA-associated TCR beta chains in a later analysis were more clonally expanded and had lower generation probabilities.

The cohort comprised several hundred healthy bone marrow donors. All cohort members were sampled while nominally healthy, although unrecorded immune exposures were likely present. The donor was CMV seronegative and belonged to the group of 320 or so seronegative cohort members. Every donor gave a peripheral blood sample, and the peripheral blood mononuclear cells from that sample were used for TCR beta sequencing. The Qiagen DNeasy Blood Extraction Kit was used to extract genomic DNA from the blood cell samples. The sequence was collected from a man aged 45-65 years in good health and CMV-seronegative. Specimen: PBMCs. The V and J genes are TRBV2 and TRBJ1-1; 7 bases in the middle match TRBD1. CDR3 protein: CASSIDRVNTEAFF. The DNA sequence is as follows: TGTGCCAGCAGTATTGACAGGGTAAACACTGAAGCTTTCTTT.